The rows below give T cell receptor beta chains drawn from one sample of a study of blood T cell repertoires in COVID-19. This table comes from immunoSEQ multiplex PCR, and its TCRdb copy is limited to in-frame clones, with some not included. The top ten hold less than 25% of the sample, which has tens of thousands of clones, 82% seen once. Sequencing was carried out using peripheral blood. The receptors were sampled from a woman aged 60 to 75 with acute or convalescent COVID-19. CDR3s include the opening cysteine and the closing phenylalanine or tryptophan. A D gene is named only where the DNA matches it firmly. Expanded clones are given a class, and other clones once, few, many or no size at all.

v_call	clone_size	cdr3_length	d_call	j_call	cdr3_nt	cdr3_aa
TRBV6-5	.	13	.	TRBJ2-2	TGTGCCAGCAGTTCCACGAACACCGGGGAGCTGTTTTTT	CASSSTNTGELFF
TRBV5-3	few	13	.	TRBJ1-4	TGTGCCAGAAGTACAGGCAGTAATGAAAAACTGTTTTTT	CARSTGSNEKLFF
TRBV18	.	14	TRBD1	TRBJ1-4	TGTGCCAGCTCAAGGGACAGGACTAATGAAAAACTGTTTTTT	CASSRDRTNEKLFF
TRBV2	.	13	TRBD2	TRBJ2-3	TGTGCCACCCCGGGACTAGAGTCAGATACGCAGTATTTT	CATPGLESDTQYF
TRBV30	.	12	.	TRBJ2-7	TGTGCCTGGAGCCTCAGGGGTTACGAGCAGTACTTC	CAWSLRGYEQYF
TRBV5-4	.	13	.	TRBJ1-1	TGTGCCAGCAGCTTGGAGGCAGCCAAGAGGCCTTTCTTT	CASSLEAAKRPFF
TRBV11-2	.	14	.	TRBJ2-3	TGTGCCAGCAGTCCGATCGGGAGCAGCGATACGCAGTATTTT	CASSPIGSSDTQYF
TRBV7-3	.	14	.	TRBJ1-1	TGTGCCAGCAGCGCGGGGCTTGGGAACACTGAAGCTTTCTTT	CASSAGLGNTEAFF
TRBV14	.	12	.	TRBJ2-3	TGTGCCAGCAGCTCACTGGGAGACACGCAGTATTTT	CASSSLGDTQYF
TRBV3-1/TRBV3-2	.	16	.	TRBJ2-3	TGTGCCAGCAGCCTCGAGGGGGGGCTGGCCACAGATACGCAGTATTTT	CASSLEGGLATDTQYF
TRBV7-9	.	16	TRBD1	TRBJ2-1	TGTGCCAGCAGCAAACAAGCTGGACAGGGTCCCAATGAGCAGTTCTTC	CASSKQAGQGPNEQFF
TRBV2	.	15	TRBD1	TRBJ2-6	TGTGCCAGCCGGACAGGGGATACTGGGGCCAACGTCCTGACTTTC	CASRTGDTGANVLTF
TRBV5-6	.	18	TRBD1	TRBJ1-6	TGTGCCAGCAGCTCCGGAGGACAGGAGACCTGGAGGGTTTCACCCCTCCACTTT	CASSSGGQETWRVSPLHF
TRBV3-1/TRBV3-2	.	15	.	TRBJ2-3	TGTGCCAGCAGCCAAGATACTTTAGTTTCAGATACGCAGTATTTT	CASSQDTLVSDTQYF
TRBV6-2/TRBV6-3	.	16	.	TRBJ1-1	TGTGCCAGCAGTTACGGGGAGGACACCCTTAACACTGAAGCTTTCTTT	CASSYGEDTLNTEAFF
TRBV18	.	13	TRBD1	TRBJ1-1	TGTGCCAGCTCCCTGGGACAGGGCACTGAAGCTTTCTTT	CASSLGQGTEAFF
TRBV6-5	.	13	TRBD1	TRBJ1-2	TGTGCCAGCAGTTACGACAGGGTTGGTGGCTACACCTTC	CASSYDRVGGYTF
TRBV7-9	.	13	.	TRBJ2-5	TGTGCCAGCGTGTCTCGGGACCAAGAGACCCAGTACTTC	CASVSRDQETQYF
TRBV7-9	.	13	.	TRBJ1-5	TGTGCCAGCAGCTTATTGGAGAGTCAGCCCCAGCATTTT	CASSLLESQPQHF
TRBV9	once	15	TRBD1	TRBJ2-5	TGTGCCAGCGGAACGGGACAGGGGGTTGTGGAGACCCAGTACTTC	CASGTGQGVVETQYF
TRBV10-3	.	16	.	TRBJ2-2	.	CAIRDDFRGDTGELFF
TRBV5-1	.	13	TRBD2	TRBJ2-7	TGCGCCAGCAGCTTGGGGGGAGGGCTGGAGCAGTACTTC	CASSLGGGLEQYF
TRBV12-5	.	16	TRBD2	TRBJ2-5	TGTGCTAGTGGTCGGGGGACTAGCGCCAACCAAGAGACCCAGTACTTC	CASGRGTSANQETQYF
TRBV11-2	.	16	TRBD1	TRBJ2-1	TGTGCCAGCAGCATCGGTCGGGACAGGGGGCGAGATGAGCAGTTCTTC	CASSIGRDRGRDEQFF
TRBV11-3	.	14	TRBD1	TRBJ2-1	TGTGCCAGCAGCCCCGGACAGGATTCCAATGAGCAGTTCTTC	CASSPGQDSNEQFF
TRBV7-2	.	15	.	TRBJ1-5	TGTGCCAGCAGCCCCGGAGGGTGGGACAATCAGCCCCAGCATTTT	CASSPGGWDNQPQHF
TRBV6-1	.	16	.	TRBJ1-2	TGTGCCAGCAGTGGAAGCTTGGGCAGAGCTAACTATGGCTACACCTTC	CASSGSLGRANYGYTF
TRBV5-6	few	13	.	TRBJ2-4	TGTGCCAGCAGCTCCAGAGCCAAAAACATTCAGTACTTC	CASSSRAKNIQYF
TRBV7-9	.	15	TRBD1	TRBJ1-2	TGTGCCAGCAGAACCACAGGGGGCGCGAACTATGGCTACACCTTC	CASRTTGGANYGYTF
TRBV4-3	once	15	.	TRBJ2-7	TGCGCCAGCAGCCAAGAGGAGAGACTCTACTACGAGCAGTACTTC	CASSQEERLYYEQYF
TRBV29-1	.	11	.	TRBJ1-2	TGCAGTGGAACTTTAGGGGAAGGCTACACCTTC	CSGTLGEGYTF
TRBV12-3/TRBV12-4	.	13	.	TRBJ1-1	TGTGCCAGCAGTTTACAGGAGAACACTGAAGCTTTCTTT	CASSLQENTEAFF
TRBV2	.	11	.	TRBJ2-1	TGTGCCAGCAGTGCCTATGATGAGCAGTTCTTC	CASSAYDEQFF
TRBV6-5	once	11	.	TRBJ2-1	TGTGCCACCGTCAGGGTCAATGAGCAGTTCTTC	CATVRVNEQFF
TRBV11-2	.	15	TRBD2	TRBJ2-7	TGTGCCAGCAGCTTCCTCGGGACTAGCGGGTACGAGCAGTACTTC	CASSFLGTSGYEQYF
TRBV5-1	.	14	.	TRBJ1-3	TGCGCCAGCAGCCCGACCGGACAAGGAAACACCATATATTTT	CASSPTGQGNTIYF